The source of this T cell receptor (beta chain) is a study of T cells in Graves' hyperthyroidism and ophthalmopathy. On the study more broadly: Staff took peripheral blood when the initial diagnosis was made, before any treatment began.

This clonotype occurred a few times. Its antigen is as yet unknown. Findings and limits, study-wide: Blood shared most expanded thyroid clonotypes above 0.001.

It was RNA transcripts that yielded the amplified TCR beta CDR3 regions. The primer set for the first-round RT-PCR of the TCR CDR3 was HTBI. TCRdb called the multiplex PCR reads again in MiXCR, with one record for every CDR3 protein. The sample records hundreds of thousands of distinct CDR3 sequences, roughly 20% being singletons. The CDR3 has 15 amino acids. Trimming at V came to 4 bases and at J to 7 bases, leaving 10 bases not matched to a gene. Germline V gene data show CDR1 as SGHRS and CDR2 as YFSETQ. This sequence was found in a woman in her 50s with Graves' hyperthyroidism that later progressed to Graves' ophthalmopathy. The sequencing sample was made of blood. V usage is TRBV5-1 and J usage is TRBJ2-1; 8 bases match TRBD2. CDR3 DNA sequence: TGCGCCAGCAGCCCCGGGGGGGCGCTGTGGAATGAGCAGTTCTTC. Protein sequence: CASSPGGALWNEQFF.